The next 15 T cell receptor beta chains were all read from a single sample in a study of T cells after yellow fever vaccination. MiXCR, run by TCRdb on the 5' RACE reads, gives a single entry per CDR3 protein. The sample shows about 45,000 distinct CDR3 sequences, almost 7% of them seen only once. The source was CD8+ T cells not binding an NS4B(214-222) dextramer, sorted from PBMCs, collected 45 days after the yellow fever booster vaccination. Every receptor here comes from a man aged 25 to 40 who received the YFV17D yellow fever vaccine.

This clonotype was recorded many times. The chain uses TRBV9 and TRBJ2-2, with a tentative D call TRBD2 (6 bases). There are 15 residues in the CDR3. The germline V and J ends were trimmed by 4 bases and 2 bases, with 12 bases remaining between them. Per germline, CDR1 SGDLS and CDR2 YYNGEE. CDR3 sequence reads: CASSLGLKNTGELFF. The CDR3 coding sequence is TGTGCCAGCAGCCTGGGACTCAAAAACACCGGGGAGCTGTTTTTT.

This clonotype has at least ten counts. This chain links TRBV6-5 with TRBJ2-1; D remains ambiguous. The germline V gene encodes CDR1 MNHEY and CDR2 SVGAGI. Between the trimmed V and J ends, which lost 6 bases and 7 bases, there was a span of 10 bases. The CDR3 is 12 amino acids. The CDR3 here is CASRQGFNEQFF. Here the CDR3 DNA reads TGTGCCAGCAGACAAGGGTTTAATGAGCAGTTCTTC.

Many counts were recorded for this clonotype. The chain is built from TRBV13 and TRBJ2-7; D may be TRBD1 (6 bases). Germline CDR1 is PRHDT and CDR2 is FYEKMQ (reference sequence). This CDR3 is 15 amino acids long. V lost 5 bases, J lost 3 bases, and 17 bases lay in between. The CDR3 spells CASSQVQEGGYEQYF. The CDR3 nucleotides read TGTGCCAGCAGCCAAGTGCAAGAAGGGGGCTACGAGCAGTACTTC.

This clonotype was observed many times. This rearrangement joins TRBV6-5 to TRBJ2-1; 11 bases agree with TRBD2. Unmatched junction bases numbered 11, after V lost 0 bases and J lost 10 bases. Germline V gene sequence: CDR1 MNHEY, CDR2 SVGAGI. This CDR3 region has 17 residues. The CDR3 region has the DNA TGTGCCAGCAGTTACTCACTAGCGGGAGCGAATTACCGGGAGCAGTTCTTC. Amino acids: CASSYSLAGANYREQFF.

This clonotype was seen many times. This chain uses TRBV3-1 with TRBJ2-7, with D possibly called TRBD1 or TRBD2 (6 bases each). Germline V gene data show CDR1 as LGHDT and CDR2 as YNNKEL (reference sequence). V was clipped by 1 base and J by 3 bases, with 16 bases between them. The CDR3 has 16 amino acids. The CDR3 bases are TGTGCCAGCAGCCAAGGACAGGTTGGAGGGAACTACGAGCAGTACTTC. It translates to CASSQGQVGGNYEQYF.

This clonotype was observed a few times. This chain links TRBV5-1 with TRBJ1-1; D not resolved. CDR1 is SGHRS, CDR2 YFSETQ, per germline. Between the trimmed V and J ends, which lost 0 bases and 1 base, there was a span of 7 bases. This CDR3 contains 14 residues. This CDR3 reads CASSLVQRNTEAFF. In DNA, the CDR3 is TGCGCCAGCAGCTTGGTTCAAAGGAACACTGAAGCTTTCTTT.

This clonotype was seen at least ten times. The chain combines TRBV9 with TRBJ1-3; D unresolved. The CDR3 has 12 residues. The germline V gene encodes CDR1 SGDLS and CDR2 YYNGEE. V dropped 1 base and J dropped 4 bases, with 3 bases sitting between them. CDR3 DNA sequence: TGTGCCAGCAGCGTACCCGGAAACACCATATATTTT. Protein product: CASSVPGNTIYF.

This clonotype was counted many times. The genes are TRBV7-6 and TRBJ2-1; perhaps TRBD1 as D (5 bases). The CDR3 has 15 residues. Trimming left V 1 base short and J 8 bases short, with 15 bases between. The V gene's germline CDR1 is SGHVS and CDR2 FNYEAQ. Here the CDR3 DNA reads TGTGCCAGCAGCTTAGAGGACAACCAGCGTGATGAGCAGTTCTTC. Translation: CASSLEDNQRDEQFF.

This clonotype was found many times. CDR3 amino acids: CASSVRRDSNTGELFF. The CDR3 DNA sequence: TGTGCCAGCAGCGTCCGCCGGGACTCTAACACCGGGGAGCTGTTTTTT. The J gene is TRBJ2-2, the V gene TRBV9, with D possibly being TRBD2 (6 bases). The CDR3 length is 16 residues. V lost 2 bases to trimming and J lost 2 bases, with 13 bases between them. Per germline, CDR1 SGDLS and CDR2 YYNGEE.

Here the CDR3 reads CASSSGLAYTGELFF. CDR3 nucleotides: TGTGCCAGCAGCTCCGGACTAGCGTACACCGGGGAGCTGTTTTTT. The chain uses TRBV12-3 or TRBV12-4 and TRBJ2-2; 9 bases line up with TRBD2. V lost 6 bases to trimming and J lost 3 bases; unmatched junction nucleotides: 5. The CDR3 runs to 15 residues.

This clonotype was recorded at least ten times. The gene calls are TRBV25-1 and TRBJ1-6; 8 bases match TRBD1. With 0 bases clipped from V and 11 bases from J, the junction kept 9 bases outside the gene matches. Germline CDR1 and CDR2: MGHDK and SYGVNS. The CDR3 is made up of 16 amino acids. The CDR3 loop is CASSEYPDRDIAPLHF. CDR3 DNA sequence: TGTGCCAGCAGTGAATACCCGGACAGGGATATTGCACCCCTCCACTTT. The whole variable domain, remainder taken from reference TRBV25-1 and TRBJ1-6, is EADIYQTPRYLVIGTGKKITLECSQTMGHDKMYWYQQDPGMELHLIHYSYGVNSTEKGDLSSESTVSRIRTEHFPLTLESARPSHTSQYLCASSEYPDRDIAPLHFGNGTRLTVT.

This clonotype appeared a few times. The rearrangement uses TRBV7-6 and TRBJ2-7; TRBD2 might be the D (5 bases). Deletions cut 5 bases from V and 6 bases from J, with 14 bases between. The germline gives CDR1 SGHVS, CDR2 FNYEAQ. The CDR3 totals 13 residues. CDR3 bases: TGTGCCAGCAGCCCGACCCCCGGAGGCGAGCAGTACTTC. Translation gives CASSPTPGGEQYF.

The chain uses TRBV11-2 and TRBJ2-1; tentative D call: TRBD2 (6 bases). In germline, CDR1 is SGHAT, CDR2 FQNNGV. The CDR3 spans 15 residues. Deletions cut 5 bases from V and 7 bases from J, with 18 bases between. DNA of the CDR3: TGTGCCAGCAGCCCAGGGACTTCCTCGGGGAATGAGCAGTTCTTC. Translated: CASSPGTSSGNEQFF.

Ten or more counts support this clonotype. The chain is built from TRBV4-3 and TRBJ2-5; 7 positions agree with TRBD2. Germline V gives CDR1 LGHNA, CDR2 YSLEER. CDR3 size: 16 residues. With 1 base clipped from V and 2 bases from J, the junction kept 7 bases outside the gene matches. CDR3 protein: CASSQGSSGTQETQYF. DNA for the CDR3: TGCGCCAGCAGCCAAGGATCTAGCGGAACTCAAGAGACCCAGTACTTC.

Ten or more counts support this clonotype. The J gene is TRBJ1-1, the V gene TRBV12-3 or TRBV12-4, with a weak D call TRBD1 (6 bases). CDR3 size: 14 residues. Trimming pared 6 bases from V and 7 bases from J, leaving 18 bases between. The CDR3 reads CASSPPRDTGEAFF. Here the CDR3 DNA reads TGTGCCAGCAGCCCGCCGAGGGACACAGGTGAAGCTTTCTTT.